Included here is one TCR beta chain sequence, with context. No antigen is known for it. The data were obtained in a study of cytomegalovirus exposure and HLA in healthy donors. Study findings and constraints: TCR clusters originating in the first cohort tended to co-occur in the 100 to 150 validation repertoires, according to a later analysis. A few chains tied to CMV proved CMV antigen-specific in vitro.

Using immunoSEQ multiplex PCR, the repertoire was profiled, and TCRdb retains in-frame clones only, with some absent. There are over 100,000 clones in the sample; roughly 89% occur only once, and about 1.2% lies in the top ten. Germline V lookup: CDR1 LGHNA, CDR2 YNFKEQ. V shed 9 bases, J shed 3 bases, and the junction held 9 bases outside the gene matches. This CDR3 has 14 amino acids. The sample comprised PBMCs. This TCR was recovered from a woman younger than 30 in good health and CMV-seronegative. The chain is built from TRBV4-2 and TRBJ2-3, with 7 positions matching TRBD1. The chain's CDR3 is CASARGLDTDTQYF. The CDR3 DNA follows: TGTGCCAGTGCGAGGGGGCTTGATACAGATACGCAGTATTTT.